This T cell receptor beta chain was captured by sequencing in a study of OX40 agonist ivuxolimab in advanced cancers. The wider study: Each dose-escalation patient presented with hepatocellular carcinoma, melanoma, renal cell or head and neck cancer. Earlier anti-PD-1, anti-PD-L1 or anti-CTLA-4 therapy was permitted; 30% to 45% had received some.

About this clone: Its specificity is unknown.

General study points: Some nonresponders additionally presented with little normalized T-cell clonal expansion. The specificity for antigen of the expanded peripheral T cells was not determined.

The CDR3 length is 13 residues. Per the germline V gene, CDR1 is SQVTM and CDR2 is ANQGSEA. V lost 2 bases and J 4 bases, leaving 11 bases between the germline ends. TCRdb's table, derived via immunoSEQ multiplex PCR, lists solely in-frame clones and lacks some. The sample has about 120,000 clones; roughly nine tenths are singletons. Here the sequenced sample was CD4+ or CD8+ T cells sorted from blood, taken in a trial of the OX40 agonist ivuxolimab. The V call is TRBV29-1, the J call TRBJ1-1; unclear D gene. This receptor was identified in an adult with an advanced solid tumor such as melanoma, head and neck, liver or kidney cancer. CDR3 amino acids: CSVEPPWGTEAFF. CDR3 nucleotide sequence: TGCAGCGTTGAACCCCCCTGGGGCACTGAAGCTTTCTTT. The full variable domain, rest sourced from reference TRBV29-1 and TRBJ1-1, is SAVISQKPSRDICQRGTSLTIQCQVDSQVTMMFWYRQQPGQSLTLIATANQGSEATYESGFVIDKFPISRPNLTFSTLTVSNMSPEDSSIYLCSVEPPWGTEAFFGQGTRLTVV.